The rows below give T cell receptor beta chains drawn from one sample of a study of read filtering for tumor transcriptome and immune sequencing. From the reads, TCRdb called clonotypes with MiXCR, one entry per CDR3 protein. The sample has more than 55,000 distinct CDR3 sequences; more than 20% are singletons. Sequencing used a population of CD138-negative cells sorted from bone marrow. The receptors derive from a donor aged 40 or older with multiple myeloma. Each CDR3 is given with its conserved first and last residue. D genes are given only for firm matches. Size is stated for part of the rows, as once, few or many counts, or as a class when the clone is expanded.

v_gene: TRBV20-1; abundance: few; d_gene: NA; j_gene: TRBJ1-2; CDR3aa: CSARDLSPYGYTF; CDR3nt: TGCAGTGCTAGAGATCTTAGTCCCTATGGCTACACCTTC
v_gene: TRBV3-1; abundance: NA; d_gene: TRBD1; j_gene: TRBJ1-1; CDR3aa: CASSATGADTEAFF; CDR3nt: TGTGCCAGCAGCGCTACAGGGGCGGACACTGAAGCTTTCTTT
v_gene: TRBV20-1; abundance: NA; d_gene: NA; j_gene: TRBJ2-7; CDR3aa: CSATTGTEPYEQYF; CDR3nt: TGCAGTGCTACTACTGGGACGGAACCATACGAGCAGTACTTC
v_gene: TRBV27; abundance: many; d_gene: NA; j_gene: TRBJ2-6; CDR3aa: CASSLLGGAGANVLTF; CDR3nt: TGTGCCAGCAGTTTATTAGGAGGGGCCGGGGCCAACGTCCTGACTTTC
v_gene: TRBV4-1; abundance: many; d_gene: NA; j_gene: TRBJ1-2; CDR3aa: CASSQLSQGYYGYTF; CDR3nt: TGCGCCAGCAGCCAACTGTCTCAGGGATACTATGGCTACACCTTC
v_gene: TRBV4-1; abundance: many; d_gene: TRBD2; j_gene: TRBJ2-1; CDR3aa: CASTRWASGSSNYNEQFF; CDR3nt: TGCGCCAGCACCCGGTGGGCTAGCGGGAGTAGCAATTACAATGAGCAGTTCTTC
v_gene: TRBV4-1; abundance: many; d_gene: NA; j_gene: TRBJ2-3; CDR3aa: CASSQAPVGDTQYF; CDR3nt: TGCGCCAGCAGCCAAGCTCCCGTCGGAGATACGCAGTATTTT
v_gene: TRBV19; abundance: many; d_gene: NA; j_gene: TRBJ2-1; CDR3aa: CASSIMAGATGNEQFF; CDR3nt: TGTGCCAGTAGTATAATGGCAGGGGCCACAGGGAATGAGCAGTTCTTC
v_gene: TRBV7-2; abundance: few; d_gene: NA; j_gene: TRBJ2-1; CDR3aa: CASGRNEQFF; CDR3nt: TGTGCCAGCGGGAGGAATGAGCAGTTCTTC
v_gene: TRBV2; abundance: few; d_gene: NA; j_gene: TRBJ2-2; CDR3aa: CASSRRPLGAQAGELFF; CDR3nt: TGTGCCAGCAGTCGCAGGCCCCTAGGGGCCCAAGCCGGGGAGCTGTTTTTT
v_gene: TRBV5-1; abundance: many; d_gene: TRBD2; j_gene: TRBJ2-7; CDR3aa: CASSSDPSGRTSIYEQYF; CDR3nt: TGCGCCAGCAGCTCGGACCCTAGCGGGAGAACTTCCATTTACGAGCAGTACTTC
v_gene: TRBV7-8; abundance: many; d_gene: NA; j_gene: TRBJ2-7; CDR3aa: CASSSTQATVQYF; CDR3nt: TGTGCCAGCAGCTCGACACAGGCTACGGTGCAGTACTTC
v_gene: TRBV6-1; abundance: many; d_gene: NA; j_gene: TRBJ2-1; CDR3aa: CASSEARDARRRLF; CDR3nt: TGTGCCAGCAGTGAAGCCCGGGACGCTCGCAGGCGGCTCTTC
v_gene: TRBV7-8; abundance: NA; d_gene: NA; j_gene: TRBJ1-4; CDR3aa: CASRPEGPAEKLFF; CDR3nt: TGTGCCAGCAGACCAGAGGGGCCGGCTGAAAAACTGTTTTTT
v_gene: TRBV18; abundance: NA; d_gene: NA; j_gene: TRBJ2-7; CDR3aa: CASSPPQGPSSYEQYF; CDR3nt: TGTGCCAGCTCCCCACCTCAGGGACCCAGCTCCTACGAGCAGTACTTC
v_gene: TRBV6-5; abundance: few; d_gene: TRBD1; j_gene: TRBJ1-3; CDR3aa: CASRLTGTGDNSGNTIYF; CDR3nt: TGTGCCAGCAGACTAACCGGGACAGGGGACAACTCTGGAAACACCATATATTTT
v_gene: TRBV27; abundance: many; d_gene: TRBD1; j_gene: TRBJ2-7; CDR3aa: CASSLGQGSYEQYF; CDR3nt: TGTGCCAGCAGTTTGGGACAGGGATCCTACGAGCAGTACTTC
v_gene: TRBV7-9; abundance: NA; d_gene: NA; j_gene: TRBJ2-1; CDR3aa: CAGSLVRAGGLNEQFF; CDR3nt: TGTGCCGGCAGCTTAGTACGGGCTGGCGGGTTAAATGAGCAGTTCTTC
v_gene: TRBV19; abundance: NA; d_gene: TRBD2; j_gene: TRBJ2-5; CDR3aa: CASSPWASGRQETQYF; CDR3nt: TGTGCCAGTAGTCCATGGGCTAGCGGGAGGCAAGAGACCCAGTACTTC
v_gene: TRBV27; abundance: many; d_gene: NA; j_gene: TRBJ2-2; CDR3aa: CASSLLATTGELFF; CDR3nt: TGTGCCAGCAGTTTACTAGCGACCACCGGGGAGCTGTTTTTT
v_gene: TRBV11-2; abundance: many; d_gene: NA; j_gene: TRBJ2-2; CDR3aa: CASSLSTNTGELFF; CDR3nt: TGTGCCAGCAGCTTATCAACGAACACCGGGGAGCTGTTTTTT